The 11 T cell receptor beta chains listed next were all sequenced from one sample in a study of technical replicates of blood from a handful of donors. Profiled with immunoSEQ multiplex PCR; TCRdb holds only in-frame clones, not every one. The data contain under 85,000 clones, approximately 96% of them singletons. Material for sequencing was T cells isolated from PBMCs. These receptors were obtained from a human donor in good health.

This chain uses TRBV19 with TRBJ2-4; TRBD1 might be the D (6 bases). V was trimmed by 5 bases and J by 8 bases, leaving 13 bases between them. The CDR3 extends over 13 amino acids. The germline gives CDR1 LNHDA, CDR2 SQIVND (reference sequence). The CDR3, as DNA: TGTGCCAGTAGTCTGGGGGCGGATGACATTCAGTACTTC. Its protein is CASSLGADDIQYF.

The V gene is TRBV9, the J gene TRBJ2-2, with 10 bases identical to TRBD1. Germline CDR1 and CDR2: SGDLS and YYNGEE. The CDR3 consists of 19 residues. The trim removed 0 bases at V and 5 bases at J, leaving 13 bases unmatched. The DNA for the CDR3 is TGTGCCAGCAGCGTAGGGATACAGGGACAGGGGCCCAGGACCGGGGAGCTGTTTTTT. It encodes CASSVGIQGQGPRTGELFF.

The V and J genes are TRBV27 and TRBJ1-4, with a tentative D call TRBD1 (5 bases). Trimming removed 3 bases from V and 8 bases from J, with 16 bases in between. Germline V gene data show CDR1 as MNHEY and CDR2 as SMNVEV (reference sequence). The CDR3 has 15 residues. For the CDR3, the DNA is TGTGCCAGCAGTTTTTTGGGGCCAGGGAACGAAAAACTGTTTTTT. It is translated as CASSFLGPGNEKLFF. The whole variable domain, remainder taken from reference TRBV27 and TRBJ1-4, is EAQVTQNPRYLITVTGKKLTVTCSQNMNHEYMSWYRQDPGLGLRQIYYSMNVEVTDKGDVPEGYKVSRKEKRNFPLILESPSPNQTSLYFCASSFLGPGNEKLFFGSGTQLSVL.

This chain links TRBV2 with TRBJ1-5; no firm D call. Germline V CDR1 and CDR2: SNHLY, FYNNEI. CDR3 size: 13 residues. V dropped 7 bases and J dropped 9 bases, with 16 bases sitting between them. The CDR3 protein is CASTEAGRRPQHF. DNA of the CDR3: TGTGCCAGCACGGAGGCCGGACGGCGGCCCCAGCATTTT.

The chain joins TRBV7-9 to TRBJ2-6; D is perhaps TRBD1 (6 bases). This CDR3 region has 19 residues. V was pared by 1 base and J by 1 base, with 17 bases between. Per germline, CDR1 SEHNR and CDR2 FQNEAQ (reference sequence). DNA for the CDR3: TGTGCCAGCAGCTTAGAAATCGGGACACTGGGGTCTGGGGCCAACGTCCTGACTTTC. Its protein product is CASSLEIGTLGSGANVLTF.

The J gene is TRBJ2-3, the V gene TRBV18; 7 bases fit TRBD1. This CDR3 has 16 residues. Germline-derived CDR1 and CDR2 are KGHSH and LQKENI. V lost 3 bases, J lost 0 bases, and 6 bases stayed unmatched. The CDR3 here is CASSPVRGQSTDTQYF. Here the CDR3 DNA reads TGTGCCAGCTCACCGGTCCGGGGACAGAGCACAGATACGCAGTATTTT. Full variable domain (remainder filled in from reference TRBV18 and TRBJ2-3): NAGVMQNPRHLVRRRGQEARLRCSPMKGHSHVYWYRQLPEEGLKFMVYLQKENIIDESGMPKERFSAEFPKEGPSILRIQQVVRGDSAAYFCASSPVRGQSTDTQYFGPGTRLTVL.

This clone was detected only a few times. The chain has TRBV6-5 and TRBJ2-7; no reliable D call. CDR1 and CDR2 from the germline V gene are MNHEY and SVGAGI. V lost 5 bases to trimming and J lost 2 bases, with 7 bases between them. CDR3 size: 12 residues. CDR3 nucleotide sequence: TGTGCCAGCAGTACGCACACCTACGAGCAGTACTTC. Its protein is CASSTHTYEQYF.

This CDR3 is CASTPAGTGCSYNEQFF. The CDR3 DNA reads TGTGCCAGCACCCCAGCGGGGACCGGTTGCTCCTACAATGAGCAGTTCTTC. The chain has TRBV21-1 and TRBJ2-1; whether TRBD2, the table's D call, matches the DNA was not checked. TRBV21-1 is annotated as a pseudogene. The CDR3 loop spans 17 amino acids.

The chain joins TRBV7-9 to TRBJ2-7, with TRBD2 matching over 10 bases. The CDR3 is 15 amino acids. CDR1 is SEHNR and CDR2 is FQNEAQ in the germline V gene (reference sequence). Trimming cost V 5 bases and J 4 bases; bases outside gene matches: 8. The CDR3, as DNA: TGTGCCAGCAGCGCCCGGACTAGCGGATTGTACGAGCAGTACTTC. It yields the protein CASSARTSGLYEQYF.

Here the CDR3 reads CASSQGTSGRNEQFF. DNA for the CDR3: TGTGCCAGCAGCCAGGGGACTAGCGGGCGGAATGAGCAGTTCTTC. The chain couples TRBV7-9 to TRBJ2-1, with 12 bases aligning to TRBD2. The germline V gene has CDR1 SEHNR and CDR2 FQNEAQ (reference sequence). This CDR3 region has 15 residues. Trimming took 5 bases from V and 7 from J; bases not matched to a gene: 6.

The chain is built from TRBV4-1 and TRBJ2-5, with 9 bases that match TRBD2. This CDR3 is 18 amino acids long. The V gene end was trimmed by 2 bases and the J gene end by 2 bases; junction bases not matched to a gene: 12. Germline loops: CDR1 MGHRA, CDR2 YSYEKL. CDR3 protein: CASSQSSRGLAEQETQYF. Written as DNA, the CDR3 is TGCGCCAGCAGCCAATCTTCTAGGGGACTAGCCGAACAAGAGACCCAGTACTTC.